This T cell receptor beta chain was identified in a study of beta chain features in type 1 diabetes. Study at large: In age, gender and cell yields, patients were similar to healthy donors. Sorted cells numbering over 95,000,000 were examined across all samples. Broader study findings: Patients with Type 1 diabetes showed moderately but significantly shorter TCRB CDR3s in all four CD4+ subsets. Fewer junction insertions and more nucleotide deletions appeared in type 1 diabetes patients. The naive, central memory and Treg TCRB repertoires showed an apparent similarity that was greater among patients than among healthy donors.

Turning to this clone: Its matching antigen is unknown.

Germline CDR1 MDHEN, CDR2 SYDVKM. CDR3 size: 13 residues. The trim removed 9 bases at V and 4 bases at J, leaving 8 bases unmatched. The investigators reverse transcribed all of the isolated RNA, so they sequenced expressed TCRB transcripts. Profiling relied on immunoSEQ multiplex PCR, and the TCRdb table lists in-frame clones only, not all of them. The sample shows some 360,000 clones, over 9% of them seen only once. The J gene is TRBJ1-2, the V gene TRBV28; 7 bases align to TRBD1. The sample comprised central memory CD4+ T cells from blood. The receptor comes from a man aged 25 to 45 with type 1 diabetes. CDR3 in DNA: TGTGCCAGTGTAGAGGGGGCTGGCTATGGCTACACCTTC. This translates into CASVEGAGYGYTF.